Sequencing of this T cell receptor beta chain was carried out in a study of T-cell memory formation after mild COVID-19. General study points: Among CD4+ contracting clones, most were CM and EM, and CD8+ ones EMRA. Prior to infection, memory already included some responding clones, suggesting cross-reactive memory joined.

This clonotype appeared a few times. What it binds is unknown. V lost 1 base and J lost 2; bases outside the gene matches: 8. Germline V gene data show CDR1 as MGHRA and CDR2 as YSYEKL. The CDR3 totals 16 residues. Barcoded TCR alpha and TCR beta cDNA libraries with UMIs came from 5'RACE using constant-segment primers. TCRdb independently ran MiXCR on the 5' RACE reads; one entry per CDR3 protein. The data contain roughly 620,000 distinct CDR3 sequences, roughly 17% of them singletons. The clonotype originates from an adult woman who had mild COVID-19 (a few samples of this study predate the infection). Cell type and time point are not known. The material sequenced was PBMCs or a T cell subset sorted from them (not recorded which). This chain joins TRBV4-1 and TRBJ2-7; 7 bases fit TRBD2. CDR3 region: CASSQGRAGIPYEQYF. CDR3 DNA: TGCGCCAGCAGCCAAGGAAGAGCGGGGATCCCCTACGAGCAGTACTTC.